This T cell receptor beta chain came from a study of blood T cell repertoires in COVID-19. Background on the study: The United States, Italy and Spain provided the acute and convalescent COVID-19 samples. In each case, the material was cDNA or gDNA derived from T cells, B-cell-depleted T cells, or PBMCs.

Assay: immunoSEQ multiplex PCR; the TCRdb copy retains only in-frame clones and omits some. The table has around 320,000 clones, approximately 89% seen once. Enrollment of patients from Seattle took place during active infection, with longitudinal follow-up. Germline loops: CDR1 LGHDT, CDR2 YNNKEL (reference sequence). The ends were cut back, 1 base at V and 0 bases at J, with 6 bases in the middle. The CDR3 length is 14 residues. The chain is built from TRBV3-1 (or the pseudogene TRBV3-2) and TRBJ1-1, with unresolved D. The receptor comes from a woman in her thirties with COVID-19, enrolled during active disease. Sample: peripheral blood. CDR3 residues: CASSQVRMNTEAFF. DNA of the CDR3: TGTGCCAGCAGCCAAGTCAGGATGAACACTGAAGCTTTCTTT.